This note documents a single TCR beta chain sequence. As yet, its antigen is unknown. Germline assignment: CDR1 SQVTM and CDR2 ANQGSEA. The V and J ends lost 2 bases and 4 bases, in that order; junction bases with no gene match: 10. The CDR3 is made up of 15 amino acids. These data come from a study of blood T cells in healthy people across ages. About the research overall: T cells yielded about one barcoded beta molecule per two cells through template switching.

Study-wide points: While age rose, TCR beta diversity per million T cells dropped in a roughly linear way.

Using a J-beta primer mix together with a sample-barcoded 5' primer, a second PCR was run for roughly 7 to 12 cycles. All samples yielded 2.5 million or more CDR3-containing paired-end reads. From the 5' RACE reads, TCRdb called clonotypes with MiXCR, one entry per CDR3 protein. The sample holds about 1.6 million distinct CDR3 sequences, about 31% seen once. Total RNA extraction produced at least 6 micrograms (per sample) for the study. This chain joins TRBV29-1 and TRBJ1-2, with 7 bases that match TRBD1. Input material: blood. This clonotype was obtained from a woman aged 25 to 45 in good health. The CDR3 nucleotides are TGCAGCGTTGAAAGGTGGGCCCCAGGGGGCTATGGCTACACCTTC. Protein: CSVERWAPGGYGYTF.